This entry concerns a single T cell receptor (beta chain). Its antigen is not known. This record belongs to a study of T cells in Graves' hyperthyroidism and ophthalmopathy. Study-wide results and caveats: Most expanded thyroid clonotypes above 0.001 also appeared in blood.

CDR3 size: 13 residues. Germline assignment: CDR1 LNHDA and CDR2 SQIVND (reference sequence). With 5 bases removed from V and 6 bases from J, the gap between germline ends came to 11 bases. With duration under 3 months, ophthalmopathy was active: Clinical Activity Score at least 3, NOSPECS at least 4. Patients were excluded because of uncontrolled infection, other autoimmune disease, pregnancy or lactation. Amplification yielded TCR beta CDR3 regions, with RNA transcripts as the source. First-round RT-PCR targeting the TCR CDR3 was performed with the HTBI primer set. TCRdb reprocessed the multiplex PCR reads via MiXCR and lists one record per CDR3 protein. Seen here are more than 300,000 distinct CDR3 sequences, less than 20% observed once, and the top ten hold around 40%.

This chain uses TRBV19 with TRBJ2-1; the D is unclear. The material sequenced was blood. The TCR originated in a man between 18 and 29 years old with Graves' ophthalmopathy. Here the CDR3 DNA reads TGTGCCAGTAGTGTCTTACCAGGCAATGAGCAGTTCTTC. Its translation: CASSVLPGNEQFF.